This T cell receptor beta chain stems from a study of shared clonotypes between healthy human individuals. Replicate PCRs run on sorted subsets employed approximately 0.2 ug DNA, 25,000 to 35,000 T cell genomes. The repertoire was sequenced with immunoSEQ multiplex PCR; TCRdb's copy has only in-frame clones and lacks some. The repertoire consists of roughly 700,000 clones, with less than 85% occurring once and the leading ten covering 1.7%. Germline CDR1 is SGHRS and CDR2 is YFSETQ. The CDR3 is 16 amino acids. With 3 bases clipped from V and 6 bases from J, the junction kept 5 bases outside the gene matches.

The TCR was taken from a woman aged 30 to 39 in good health. The chain links TRBV5-1 to TRBJ2-2; TRBD2 agrees at 13 bases. Material: memory CD4+ T cells sorted from blood. The sample's subset: CD45RA-negative fraction. CDR3 sequence reads: CASSSRTSGSPGELFF. In DNA form, the CDR3 reads TGCGCCAGCAGCTCCCGGACTAGCGGGAGTCCCGGGGAGCTGTTTTTT.